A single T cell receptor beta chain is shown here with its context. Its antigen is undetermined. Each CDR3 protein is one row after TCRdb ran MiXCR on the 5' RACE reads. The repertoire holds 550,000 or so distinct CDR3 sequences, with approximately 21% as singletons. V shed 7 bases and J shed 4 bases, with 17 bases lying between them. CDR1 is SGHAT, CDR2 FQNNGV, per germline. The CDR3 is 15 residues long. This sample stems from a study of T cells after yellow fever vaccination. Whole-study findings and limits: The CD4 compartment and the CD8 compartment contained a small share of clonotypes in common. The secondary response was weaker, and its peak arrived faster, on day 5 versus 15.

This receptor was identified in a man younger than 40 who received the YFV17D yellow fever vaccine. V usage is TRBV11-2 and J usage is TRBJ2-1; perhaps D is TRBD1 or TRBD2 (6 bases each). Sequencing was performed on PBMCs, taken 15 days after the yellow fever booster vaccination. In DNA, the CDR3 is TGTGCCAGCACCGTAGGGGGGACTCCTTACAATGAGCAGTTCTTC. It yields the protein CASTVGGTPYNEQFF.